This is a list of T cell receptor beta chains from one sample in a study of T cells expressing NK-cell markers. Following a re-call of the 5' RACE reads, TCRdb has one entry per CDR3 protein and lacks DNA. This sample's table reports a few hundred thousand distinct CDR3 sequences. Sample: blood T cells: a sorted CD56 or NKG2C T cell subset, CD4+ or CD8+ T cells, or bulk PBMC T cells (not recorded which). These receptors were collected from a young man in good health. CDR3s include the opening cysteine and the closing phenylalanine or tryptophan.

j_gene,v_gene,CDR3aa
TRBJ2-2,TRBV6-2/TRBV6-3,CASSNRQGITGELFF
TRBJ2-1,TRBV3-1,CASSQEREFYEQFF
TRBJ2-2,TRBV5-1,CASSLQGGDGTGELFF
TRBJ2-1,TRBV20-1,CSARSGTSYNEQFF
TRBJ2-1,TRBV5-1,CASSSAGYNEQFF
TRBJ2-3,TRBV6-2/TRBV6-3,CASSYPIAGGSTDTQYF
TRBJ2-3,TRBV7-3,CASSLTALDTDTQYF
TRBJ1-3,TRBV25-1,CASRDTGKRNTIYF
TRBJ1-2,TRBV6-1,CASSEYTGGGYGYTF
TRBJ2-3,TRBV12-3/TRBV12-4,CASSLLPYTDTQYF
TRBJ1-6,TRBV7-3,CASSPGNGNSPLHF
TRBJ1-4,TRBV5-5,CASSWGTVEKLFF
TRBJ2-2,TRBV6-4,CASSDGSTGELFF
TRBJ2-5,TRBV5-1,CASSLGQLAGAETQYF
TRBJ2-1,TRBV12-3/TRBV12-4,CASSPLGEQFF
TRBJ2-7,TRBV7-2,CASSRSSGRVNEQYF
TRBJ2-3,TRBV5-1,CASSRTGGPNTDTQYF
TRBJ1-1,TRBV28,CASSDYDRGGFAEAFF
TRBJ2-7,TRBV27,CASSFGRGRGYEQYF
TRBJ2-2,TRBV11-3,CASSVDRADTGELFF
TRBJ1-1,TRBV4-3,CASSQDIRPNTEAFF
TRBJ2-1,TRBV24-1,CATSDFTGGTWSYNEQFF
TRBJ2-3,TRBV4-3,CASSQGSTSGRASQDTQYF
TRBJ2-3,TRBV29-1,CSVDPLSGGRGSTDTQYF
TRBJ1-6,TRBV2,CASSSFDSSNNSPLHF
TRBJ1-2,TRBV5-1,CASSLAGPGAQNYGYTF
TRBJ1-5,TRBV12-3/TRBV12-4,CASSLAGVGQPQHF
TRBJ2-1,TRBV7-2,CASSLAGESVEQFF
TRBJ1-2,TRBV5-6,CASSLGFGQVDYGYTF
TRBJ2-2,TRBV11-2,CASSLDSWGRNTGELFF
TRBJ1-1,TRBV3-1,CASSQVLGQGRYTEAFF
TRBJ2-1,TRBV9,CASSGTSGSTNEQFF
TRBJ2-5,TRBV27,CASSMGQGSGETQYF
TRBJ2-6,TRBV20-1,CSARDPRTVSGANVLTF
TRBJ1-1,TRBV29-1,CSVERPGQENTEAFF
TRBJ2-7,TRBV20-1,CSAGQGIYEQYF
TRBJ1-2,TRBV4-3,CASSQEWGTGGLYGYTF
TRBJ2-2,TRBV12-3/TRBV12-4,CASITGREVTGELFF
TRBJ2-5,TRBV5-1,CASSLPGLAGGRETQYF
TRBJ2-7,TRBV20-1,CSARGLANNYEQYF
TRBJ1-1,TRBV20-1,CSAPLGLGGTEAFF
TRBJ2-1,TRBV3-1,CASSQVSDFYNEQFF
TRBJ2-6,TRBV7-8,CASSWRAAHSGANVLTF
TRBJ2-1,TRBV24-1,CATSDSSSGQVFNEQFF
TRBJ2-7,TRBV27,CASKTSGRGEQYF
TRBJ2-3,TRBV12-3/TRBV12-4,CASSPTGGGSTDTQYF
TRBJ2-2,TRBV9,CASSANRTGGAYTGELFF
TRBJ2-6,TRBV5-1,CASSLESGGSSGANVLTF
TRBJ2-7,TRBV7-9,CASSPPPGKSEQYF